This T cell receptor (beta chain) stems from a study of blood T cell repertoires in COVID-19. This CDR3 is built from 13 residues. J gave up 2 bases and V 5 bases, and 1 base lay outside the gene matches. The V gene's germline CDR1 is MNHEY and CDR2 SVGAGI. The protocol was immunoSEQ multiplex PCR, while the TCRdb copy is restricted to in-frame clones and leaves out a portion. This sample has around 230,000 clones, with 75% to 90% found just once. As concerns this clone: Other DNA variants within this sample encode the same CDR3.

The material sequenced was peripheral blood. The sequence was collected from a man in his forties with acute or convalescent COVID-19. This chain links TRBV6-5 with TRBJ2-3; 7 bases align to TRBD1. The CDR3 loop reads CASSQGVTDTQYF. For the CDR3, the DNA is TGTGCCAGCAGTCAGGGGGTCACAGATACGCAGTATTTT.